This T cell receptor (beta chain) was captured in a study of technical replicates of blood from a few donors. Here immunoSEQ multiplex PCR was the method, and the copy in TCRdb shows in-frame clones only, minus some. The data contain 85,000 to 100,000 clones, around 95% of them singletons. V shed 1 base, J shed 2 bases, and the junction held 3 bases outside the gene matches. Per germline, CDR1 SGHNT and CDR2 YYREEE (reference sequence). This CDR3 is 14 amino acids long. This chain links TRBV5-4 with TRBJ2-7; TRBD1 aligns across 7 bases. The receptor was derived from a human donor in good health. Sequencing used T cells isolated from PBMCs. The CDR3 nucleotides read TGTGCCAGCAGCTTGTCCGGGACAGCCTACGAGCAGTACTTC. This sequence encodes CASSLSGTAYEQYF.